Below are 8 T cell receptor beta chains sequenced from a single sample in a study of cytomegalovirus exposure and HLA in healthy donors. The PCR used 60 Vbeta and 13 Jbeta primers. Measured with immunoSEQ multiplex PCR; TCRdb has only the in-frame clones, and not every one. The data show around 190,000 clones, 70% to 80% seen once. Specimen: PBMCs. The receptors shown here come from a woman between 25 and 40 years old in good health and CMV-seropositive.

The gene calls are TRBV11-3 and TRBJ2-1; possibly TRBD1 for D (6 bases). The CDR3 length is 14 residues. Germline V gene sequence: CDR1 SGHNT, CDR2 YENEEA. Deletions cut 6 bases from V and 6 bases from J, with 15 bases between. The CDR3 DNA follows: TGTGCCAGCAGTGACAGGACTCCTGGCAATGAGCAGTTCTTC. Translating it yields CASSDRTPGNEQFF.

The V call is TRBV27, the J call TRBJ2-1; a possible D gene is TRBD2 (7 bases). Germline CDR1 MNHEY, CDR2 SMNVEV (reference sequence). This CDR3 spans 16 amino acids. Between the trimmed V and J ends, which lost 0 bases and 5 bases, there was a span of 14 bases. CDR3 bases: TGTGCCAGCAGTTTATCGAGGGGGGGCCTCAACAATGAGCAGTTCTTC. Translated: CASSLSRGGLNNEQFF.

This clone was seen a single time. This chain joins TRBV7-9 and TRBJ1-5; 8 bases align to TRBD1. Germline CDR1 SEHNR, CDR2 FQNEAQ (reference sequence). The trim removed 1 base at V and 6 bases at J, leaving 5 bases unmatched. This CDR3 has 15 residues. CDR3 coding DNA: TGTGCCAGCAGCTTAGGGCAGGGGGCATTTCAGCCCCAGCATTTT. Protein sequence: CASSLGQGAFQPQHF. Full variable domain (remainder filled in from reference TRBV7-9 and TRBJ1-5): DTGVSQNPRHKITKRGQNVTFRCDPISEHNRLYWYRQTLGQGPEFLTYFQNEAQLEKSRLLSDRFSAERPKGSFSTLEIQRTEQGDSAMYLCASSLGQGAFQPQHFGDGTRLSIL.

The rearrangement joins TRBV4-1 to TRBJ2-3, with 7 bases aligning to TRBD1. This CDR3 region has 16 residues. Per the germline V gene, CDR1 is MGHRA and CDR2 is YSYEKL. J lost 4 bases, V lost 1 base, and 8 bases had no gene match. DNA of the CDR3: TGCGCCAGCAGCCAAGTCGGGACAGACGCCCCAGATACGCAGTATTTT. Encoded protein: CASSQVGTDAPDTQYF.

Remarks on this clone: This sample also contains other DNA sequences that code for the same CDR3. The J gene is TRBJ2-5, the V gene TRBV5-4; 12 bases agree with TRBD2. The germline gives CDR1 SGHNT, CDR2 YYREEE (reference sequence). This CDR3 is 15 amino acids long. Trimming at V came to 5 bases and at J to 2 bases, leaving 4 bases not matched to a gene. CDR3: CASRPGTSGQETQYF. The CDR3 nucleotides read TGTGCCAGCAGACCCGGGACTAGCGGGCAAGAGACCCAGTACTTC.

The J gene is TRBJ1-4, the V gene TRBV4-3, with 8 bases that match TRBD1. V gave up 0 bases and J gave up 3 bases; unmatched junction bases: 6. CDR1 LGHNA and CDR2 YSLEER come from the germline V gene. The CDR3 consists of 17 residues. DNA of the CDR3: TGCGCCAGCAGCCAAGACAGGGGGCTTTCGGCTAATGAAAAACTGTTTTTT. Amino acids: CASSQDRGLSANEKLFF.

This clone showed up just once. The gene calls are TRBV9 and TRBJ2-5; 13 bases fit TRBD2. J lost 3 bases, V lost 3 bases, and 11 bases had no gene match. Germline assignment: CDR1 SGDLS and CDR2 YYNGEE. The CDR3 spans 18 residues. The CDR3 loop reads CASSARTSGGPGEETQYF. Here the CDR3 DNA reads TGTGCCAGCAGCGCCCGGACTAGCGGGGGCCCCGGGGAAGAGACCCAGTACTTC.

With respect to this clone: The sample holds other DNA sequences that translate to the same CDR3. V usage is TRBV9 and J usage is TRBJ1-4, with D perhaps TRBD1 (5 bases). From germline, CDR1 is SGDLS and CDR2 YYNGEE. V was trimmed by 0 bases and J by 0 bases, leaving 6 bases between them. The CDR3 is 15 amino acids. DNA of the CDR3: TGTGCCAGCAGCGTAGGGGGGGCAACTAATGAAAAACTGTTTTTT. This gives the protein CASSVGGATNEKLFF.